The 26 T cell receptor beta chains below all came from one sample that was sequenced in a study of response to subunit inactivated influenza vaccine. TCRdb called the RT-PCR reads again in MiXCR, with one record for every CDR3 protein. The sample includes 200,000 to 300,000 distinct CDR3 sequences, 12% seen only once; the top ten take approximately 8.4%. This specimen was non-naive T cells sorted from PBMCs, taken less than 15 days before vaccination. The receptors come from a man over 45 who received an inactivated influenza vaccine.

This clonotype was detected only a few times. This sequence joins TRBV2 and TRBJ2-3; no definite D call. The V end lost 2 bases, the J end lost 4 bases, and 10 bases lay between the germline ends. The CDR3 is made up of 14 amino acids. Germline V gene sequence: CDR1 SNHLY, CDR2 FYNNEI. The CDR3 nucleotides are TGTGCCAGCAGTGAACAGGACCCCGCAGATACGCAGTATTTT. The encoded protein is CASSEQDPADTQYF.

This clonotype was counted at least ten times. The chain joins TRBV12-3 or TRBV12-4 to TRBJ1-2; no firm D call. The CDR3 has 11 amino acids. The V end was cut by 7 bases, the J end by 8 bases, with 11 bases between. CDR3 amino acids: CASNNGVGYTF. As DNA, the CDR3 is TGTGCCAGCAATAATGGGGTCGGCTACACCTTC.

This clonotype was recorded a few times. The chain links TRBV5-1 to TRBJ2-5; 9 bases are a match to TRBD2. Germline values: CDR1 SGHRS, CDR2 YFSETQ. This CDR3 comprises 17 residues. Trimming took 0 bases from V and 1 from J; bases not matched to a gene: 7. The DNA of the CDR3 is TGCGCCAGCAGCTTGGCCGTACTAGCGGGTCCCCAAGAGACCCAGTACTTC. Amino acids: CASSLAVLAGPQETQYF.

For this clonotype: Germline and junction disagree at one end, which may indicate a read error. The V gene is TRBV6-1, the J gene TRBJ1-2; TRBD1 might be the D (6 bases). Germline V gene lookup returns CDR1 MNHNS and CDR2 SASEGT. The CDR3 runs 13 residues. Written as DNA, the CDR3 is TGTGCCAGCAGGGAAGGACAGCACTATGGCTACACCTTC. Translated: CASREGQHYGYTF.

The chain recombines TRBV3-1 with TRBJ2-7; D perhaps matches TRBD1 (6 bases). Trimming took 2 bases from V and 6 from J, leaving 14 bases between them. The CDR3 loop spans 14 amino acids. Looked up from germline, CDR1 is LGHDT and CDR2 is YNNKEL (reference sequence). The DNA of the CDR3 is TGTGCCAGCAGCCAATGGCAGGGGAGAGGCGAGCAGTACTTC. Encoded protein: CASSQWQGRGEQYF.

This clonotype was detected many times. The rearrangement joins TRBV5-1 to TRBJ2-5; a weak D match, TRBD1 (6 bases). The germline gives CDR1 SGHRS, CDR2 YFSETQ. The V and J ends lost 4 bases and 3 bases respectively, with 16 bases between them. This CDR3 comprises 15 residues. CDR3 in DNA: TGCGCCAGCAGCCCGTCGGACAGAACGAAAGAGACCCAGTACTTC. Residues: CASSPSDRTKETQYF.

The chain combines TRBV4-1 with TRBJ2-1; no definite D call. Trimming took off 0 bases at V and 6 bases at J, with 6 bases between the two ends. Germline CDR1 and CDR2: MGHRA and YSYEKL. The CDR3 has 13 amino acids. The CDR3 DNA reads TGCGCCAGCAGCCAAGATTTTCCCAATGAGCAGTTCTTC. The encoded protein is CASSQDFPNEQFF.

This clonotype occurred a few times. The chain has TRBV20-1 and TRBJ1-4, with D perhaps TRBD1 (6 bases). This CDR3 is built from 14 residues. Trimming shortened V by 0 bases and J by 7 bases, and 12 bases separated the two germline ends. The V gene's germline CDR1 is DFQATT and CDR2 SNEGSKA (reference sequence). The chain's CDR3 is CSARDGGGGEKLFF. The CDR3 DNA follows: TGCAGTGCTAGAGATGGGGGGGGCGGTGAAAAACTGTTTTTT.

This clonotype has at least ten counts. The chain has TRBV10-3 and TRBJ2-1; 12 bases match TRBD2. CDR1 ENHRY and CDR2 SYGVKD come from the germline V gene. Trimming cost V 6 bases and J 3 bases; bases outside gene matches: 3. The CDR3 sequence is 15 residues long. CDR3 residues: CAISPTSGSYNEQFF. As DNA, the CDR3 is TGTGCCATCAGCCCGACTAGCGGGAGCTACAATGAGCAGTTCTTC.

This clonotype was seen only a few times. J is TRBJ2-3 and V is TRBV20-1, with 8 bases matching TRBD2. The CDR3 sequence is 16 residues long. Germline V gene lookup returns CDR1 DFQATT and CDR2 SNEGSKA (reference sequence). Unmatched junction bases numbered 11, after V lost 3 bases and J lost 3 bases. The CDR3 protein is CSARPSSGGRTDTQYF. CDR3 in DNA: TGCAGTGCTAGGCCGTCGTCTGGCGGGAGGACAGATACGCAGTATTTT.

This clonotype was seen repeatedly, ten times or more. This chain connects TRBV2 to TRBJ2-5; weak D call: TRBD1 (5 bases). This CDR3 has 13 residues. V gave up 7 bases and J gave up 4 bases, with 13 bases separating them. Germline V gene lookup returns CDR1 SNHLY and CDR2 FYNNEI. DNA for the CDR3: TGTGCCAGCACCGGAACAGGACGAGAGACCCAGTACTTC. Translation gives CASTGTGRETQYF.

The V and J genes are TRBV11-2 and TRBJ2-4, with 10 bases identical to TRBD1. This CDR3 spans 21 amino acids. Germline loops: CDR1 SGHAT, CDR2 FQNNGV. With 3 bases clipped from V and 1 base from J, the junction kept 18 bases outside the gene matches. CDR3 in DNA: TGTGCCAGCAGCTTTCTTGCCGGGACAGGGGTCCTTCTTGGTGCCAAAAACATTCAGTACTTC. The encoded protein is CASSFLAGTGVLLGAKNIQYF.

V and J are TRBV6-1 and TRBJ2-7; D gene unclear. CDR3 length: 13 residues. Germline V gene lookup returns CDR1 MNHNS and CDR2 SASEGT. Trimming stripped 3 bases from V and 2 bases from J, with 8 bases between. This CDR3 reads CASSEPGPYEQYF. The DNA for the CDR3 is TGTGCCAGCAGTGAGCCGGGCCCCTACGAGCAGTACTTC.

This clonotype has a handful of counts. The rearrangement uses TRBV4-2 and TRBJ1-1, with 12 bases fitting TRBD1. The CDR3 is made up of 18 amino acids. CDR1 is LGHNA and CDR2 is YNFKEQ in the germline V gene. V lost 2 bases, J lost 2 bases, and 9 bases stayed unmatched. The CDR3 is CASSQTGGTGGVNTEAFF. In DNA form, the CDR3 reads TGTGCCAGCAGCCAAACGGGGGGGACAGGGGGCGTAAACACTGAAGCTTTCTTT.

Comments on this clonotype: At one end, the junction sequence differs from germline, possibly due to a read error. V gene TRBV5-5 combines with J gene TRBJ1-3; no definite D call. CDR1 is SGHKS, CDR2 YYEKEE, per germline (reference sequence). The CDR3 is 14 residues long. The CDR3 bases are TGTGTCAGCAGCTTGGCGGAGGCGATCAACACCATATATTTT. Residues: CVSSLAEAINTIYF.

This clonotype has ten or more counts. The rearrangement uses TRBV6-2 or TRBV6-3 and TRBJ1-1, with D possibly matching TRBD1 (5 bases). Germline V gene data show CDR1 as MNHEY and CDR2 as SVGEGT. The CDR3 sequence is 14 residues long. V dropped 5 bases and J dropped 7 bases, with 17 bases sitting between them. The CDR3 bases are TGTGCCAGCAGTCCAACGTGGGGGTTCGGTGAAGCTTTCTTT. Translating gives CASSPTWGFGEAFF.

This clonotype showed up just a few times. V is TRBV12-3 or TRBV12-4 and J is TRBJ2-3; TRBD1 agrees at 10 bases. CDR3 size: 17 residues. Trimming removed 4 bases from V and 1 base from J; junction bases left unmatched: 8. CDR3 coding DNA: TGTGCCAGCAGTTCCCGCCTAGGGACAGGGGGCACAGATACGCAGTATTTT. Its translation: CASSSRLGTGGTDTQYF.

The rearrangement uses TRBV6-1 and TRBJ1-2; 10 bases agree with TRBD1. This CDR3 is built from 15 residues. Germline V lookup: CDR1 MNHNS, CDR2 SASEGT. Losses at the gene ends were 5 bases for V and 4 bases for J; bases not matched to a gene: 7. As DNA, the CDR3 is TGTGCCAGCAGTCTGGACAGGGGGTCCCCCTATGGCTACACCTTC. This gives the protein CASSLDRGSPYGYTF.

This clonotype was counted only a few times. This rearrangement joins TRBV12-3 or TRBV12-4 to TRBJ1-3, with 7 bases lining up with TRBD1. The CDR3 runs to 16 residues. Losses at the gene ends were 4 bases for V and 0 bases for J; bases not matched to a gene: 6. The CDR3 sequence: CASSWDRNYSGNTIYF. Here the CDR3 DNA reads TGTGCCAGCAGTTGGGACAGAAATTACTCTGGAAACACCATATATTTT.

The chain recombines TRBV5-6 with TRBJ1-4; tentative D call: TRBD1 (6 bases). V was trimmed by 0 bases and J by 7 bases, leaving 19 bases between them. This CDR3 comprises 17 residues. Germline values: CDR1 SGHDT, CDR2 YYEEEE. CDR3 in DNA: TGTGCCAGCAGCTTGGCCCCTCCGGACAGTGGTATTGAAAAACTGTTTTTT. Amino acid sequence: CASSLAPPDSGIEKLFF.

The table lists this clonotype with many counts. The chain joins TRBV4-3 to TRBJ2-1, with 11 nucleotides matching TRBD2. Germline trimming cut 4 bases from V and 8 bases from J; bases unmatched to any gene: 7. CDR1 and CDR2 from the germline V gene are LGHNA and YSLEER. The CDR3 is 15 residues long. DNA for the CDR3: TGCGCCAGCAGCCGAGTAGCGGGAGGGCCTGATGAGCAGTTCTTC. Protein: CASSRVAGGPDEQFF.

This clonotype was observed a few times. The CDR3 nucleotides are TGTGCCAGCAATCACGGAATCCACAATGAGCAGTTCTTC. This sequence encodes CASNHGIHNEQFF. The genes are TRBV6-6 and TRBJ2-1, with D hard to call. The CDR3 contains 13 residues. In germline, CDR1 is MNHNY, CDR2 SVGAGI (reference sequence). The V and J ends lost 7 bases and 5 bases respectively, with 12 bases between them.

This chain links TRBV4-1 with TRBJ1-1, with unresolved D. Trimming pared 1 base from V and 1 base from J, leaving 7 bases between. This CDR3 comprises 14 residues. Germline CDR1 is MGHRA and CDR2 is YSYEKL. In nucleotides, the CDR3 is TGCGCCAGCAGCCAAGTAACTGCGAACACTGAAGCTTTCTTT. Its translation: CASSQVTANTEAFF.

The chain employs TRBV27 and TRBJ2-5; TRBD1 matches at 9 bases. V trimming: 5 bases; J trimming: 5 bases; junction bases outside the gene matches: 6. CDR3 length: 14 amino acids. The germline V gene encodes CDR1 MNHEY and CDR2 SMNVEV (reference sequence). CDR3 region: CASSPVDRGETQYF. The CDR3 DNA follows: TGTGCCAGCAGTCCGGTGGACAGGGGTGAGACCCAGTACTTC.

This clonotype occurred a few times. The chain is built from TRBV7-8 and TRBJ1-5, with 8 positions matching TRBD1. The V gene end was trimmed by 4 bases and the J gene end by 4 bases; junction bases not matched to a gene: 6. The germline CDR1 and CDR2 sequences are SGHVS and FQNEAQ. This CDR3 has 15 amino acids. The CDR3 DNA reads as TGTGCCAGCAGCTCAGGGGGGACAGGTAATCAGCCCCAGCATTTT. Amino acids: CASSSGGTGNQPQHF.

This clonotype appeared once. J is TRBJ2-5 and V is TRBV10-2; D perhaps matches TRBD2 (7 bases). Germline V gene lookup returns CDR1 WSHSY and CDR2 SAAADI. The CDR3 loop spans 14 amino acids. Trimming stripped 6 bases from V and 1 base from J, with 12 bases between. CDR3 bases: TGCGCCAGCAGGACCGGGGGGCTCCAAGAGACCCAGTACTTC. It yields the protein CASRTGGLQETQYF.